This TCR beta chain came from a study of cytomegalovirus exposure and HLA in healthy donors. On the study more broadly: An early release of data contained approximately 85 million unique TCRs, which came from HLA-typed donors.

The study's findings and limits: HLA alleles showed associations with 16,951 TCR beta sequences in a later analysis, at a 0.05 false discovery rate. The likely origin of a cluster of highly shared sequence variants was a sequencing artifact.

As regards this clone: Its cognate antigen is unknown.

Primers included in the PCR were 60 Vbeta and 13 Jbeta primers. The table came from immunoSEQ multiplex PCR; TCRdb's copy has only in-frame clones and leaves some out. Reported are 29,000 or so clones; the ten largest clones contain roughly 0.76%. V lost 7 bases, J lost 4 bases, and 14 bases lay in between. From germline, CDR1 is MNHNY and CDR2 SVGAGI (reference sequence). The CDR3 is 13 amino acids. The sequence came from a young man in good health and CMV-seronegative. The rearrangement joins TRBV6-6 to TRBJ2-7; D uncertain. The specimen was PBMCs. The CDR3 spells CASTPPDTYEQYF. The CDR3 DNA sequence: TGTGCCAGCACTCCCCCCGATACTTACGAGCAGTACTTC.